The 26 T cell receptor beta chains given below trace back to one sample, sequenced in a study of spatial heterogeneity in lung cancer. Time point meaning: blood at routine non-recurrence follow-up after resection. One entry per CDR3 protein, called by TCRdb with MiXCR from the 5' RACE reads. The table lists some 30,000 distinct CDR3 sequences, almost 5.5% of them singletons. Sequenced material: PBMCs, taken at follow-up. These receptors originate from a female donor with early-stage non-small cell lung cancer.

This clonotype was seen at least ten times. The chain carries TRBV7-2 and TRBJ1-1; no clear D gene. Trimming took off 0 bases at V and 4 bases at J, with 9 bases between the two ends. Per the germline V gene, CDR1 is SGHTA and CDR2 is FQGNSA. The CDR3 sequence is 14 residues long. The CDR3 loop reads CASSLAGVGTEAFF. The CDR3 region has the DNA TGTGCCAGCAGCTTAGCGGGTGTCGGCACTGAAGCTTTCTTT. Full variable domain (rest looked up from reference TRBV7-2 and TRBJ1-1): GAGVSQSPSNKVTEKGKDVELRCDPISGHTALYWYRQSLGQGLEFLIYFQGNSAPDKSGLPSDRFSAERTGGSVSTLTIQRTQQEDSAVYLCASSLAGVGTEAFFGQGTRLTVV.

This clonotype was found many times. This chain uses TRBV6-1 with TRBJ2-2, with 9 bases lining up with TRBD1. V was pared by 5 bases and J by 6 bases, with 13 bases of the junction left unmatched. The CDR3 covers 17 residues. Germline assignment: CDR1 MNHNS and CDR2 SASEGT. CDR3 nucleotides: TGTGCCAGCAGTAAACGGGGGACAGGGATTAGAGCCGGGGAGCTGTTTTTT. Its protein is CASSKRGTGIRAGELFF.

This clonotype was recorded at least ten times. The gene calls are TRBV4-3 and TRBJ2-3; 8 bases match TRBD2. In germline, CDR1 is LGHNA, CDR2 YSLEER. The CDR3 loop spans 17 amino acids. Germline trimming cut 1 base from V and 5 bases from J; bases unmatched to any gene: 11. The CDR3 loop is CASSQVIRAGAGDTQYF. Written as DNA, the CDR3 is TGCGCCAGCAGCCAAGTTATACGAGCGGGGGCGGGAGATACGCAGTATTTT.

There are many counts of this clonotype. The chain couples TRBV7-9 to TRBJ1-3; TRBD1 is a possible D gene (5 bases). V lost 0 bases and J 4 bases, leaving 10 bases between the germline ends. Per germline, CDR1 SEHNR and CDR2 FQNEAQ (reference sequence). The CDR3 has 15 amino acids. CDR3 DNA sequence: TGTGCCAGCAGCTTAGCGCGAGGGGACGGAAACACCATATATTTT. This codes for CASSLARGDGNTIYF.

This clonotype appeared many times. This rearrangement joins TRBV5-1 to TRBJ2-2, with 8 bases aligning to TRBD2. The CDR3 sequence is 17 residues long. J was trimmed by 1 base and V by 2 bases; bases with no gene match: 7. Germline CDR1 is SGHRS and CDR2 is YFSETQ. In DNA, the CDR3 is TGCGCCAGCAGCTTCTTCCCGGGACTAGAGAACACCGGGGAGCTGTTTTTT. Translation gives CASSFFPGLENTGELFF.

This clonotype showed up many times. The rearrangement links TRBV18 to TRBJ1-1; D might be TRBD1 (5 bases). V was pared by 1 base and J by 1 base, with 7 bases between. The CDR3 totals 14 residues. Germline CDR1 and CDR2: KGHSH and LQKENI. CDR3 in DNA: TGTGCCAGCTCACCACAGACAGCGAACACTGAAGCTTTCTTT. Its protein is CASSPQTANTEAFF.

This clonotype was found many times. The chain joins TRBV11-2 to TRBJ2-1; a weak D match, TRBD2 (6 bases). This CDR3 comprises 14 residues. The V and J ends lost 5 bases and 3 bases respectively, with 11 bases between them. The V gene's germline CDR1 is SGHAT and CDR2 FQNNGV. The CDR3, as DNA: TGTGCCAGCAGCGGGGGTAGCGGCTACAATGAGCAGTTCTTC. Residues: CASSGGSGYNEQFF.

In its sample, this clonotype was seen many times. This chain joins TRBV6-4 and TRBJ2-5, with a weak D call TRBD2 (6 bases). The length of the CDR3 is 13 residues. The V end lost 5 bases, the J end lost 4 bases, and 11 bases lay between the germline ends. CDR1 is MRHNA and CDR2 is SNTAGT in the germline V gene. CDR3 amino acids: CASSPLAGETQYF. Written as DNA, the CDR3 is TGTGCCAGCAGTCCACTAGCCGGAGAGACCCAGTACTTC.

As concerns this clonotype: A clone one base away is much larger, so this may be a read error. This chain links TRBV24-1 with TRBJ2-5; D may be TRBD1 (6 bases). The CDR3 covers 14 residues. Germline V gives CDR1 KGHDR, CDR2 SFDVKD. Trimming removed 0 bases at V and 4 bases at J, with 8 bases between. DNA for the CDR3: TGTGCCACCAGTGATTTGGGGGGCCGAGAGACCCAGTACTTC. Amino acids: CATSDLGGRETQYF.

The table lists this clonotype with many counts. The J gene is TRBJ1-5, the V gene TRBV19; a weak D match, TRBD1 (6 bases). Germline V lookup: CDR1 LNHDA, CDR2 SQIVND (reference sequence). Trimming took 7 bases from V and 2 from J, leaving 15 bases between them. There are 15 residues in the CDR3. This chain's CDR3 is CASTYQQGRNQPQHF. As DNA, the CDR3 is TGTGCCAGTACGTACCAACAGGGACGCAATCAGCCCCAGCATTTT.

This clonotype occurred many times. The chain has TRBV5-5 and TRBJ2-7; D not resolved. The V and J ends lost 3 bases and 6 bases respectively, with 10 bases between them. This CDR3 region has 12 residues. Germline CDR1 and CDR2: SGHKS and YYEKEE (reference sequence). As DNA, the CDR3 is TGTGCCAGCAGCTCGACCTCACGCGAGCAGTACTTC. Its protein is CASSSTSREQYF. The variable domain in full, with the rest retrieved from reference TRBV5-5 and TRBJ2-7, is DAGVTQSPTHLIKTRGQQVTLRCSPISGHKSVSWYQQVLGQGPQFIFQYYEKEERGRGNFPDRFSARQFPNYSSELNVNALLLGDSALYLCASSSTSREQYFGPGTRLTVT.

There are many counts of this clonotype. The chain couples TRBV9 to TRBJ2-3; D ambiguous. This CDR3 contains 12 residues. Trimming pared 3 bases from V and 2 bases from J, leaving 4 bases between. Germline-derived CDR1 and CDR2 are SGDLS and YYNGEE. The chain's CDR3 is CASSGTTDTQYF. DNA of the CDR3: TGTGCCAGCAGCGGGACCACAGATACGCAGTATTTT.

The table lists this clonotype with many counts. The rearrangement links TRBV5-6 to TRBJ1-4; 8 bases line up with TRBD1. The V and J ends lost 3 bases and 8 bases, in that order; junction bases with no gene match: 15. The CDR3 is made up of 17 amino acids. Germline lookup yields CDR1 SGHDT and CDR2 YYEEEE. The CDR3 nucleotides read TGTGCCAGCAGCTCAATCTCCTTCGACAGGGGAGGAGAAAAACTGTTTTTT. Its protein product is CASSSISFDRGGEKLFF.

The CDR3, as DNA: TGTGCCAGCAGTCCCGAGACGGAGCCTCACTCTGGGGCCAACGTCCTGACTTTC. Its protein is CASSPETEPHSGANVLTF. The chain carries TRBV6-5 and TRBJ2-6; D call uncertain. Germline V gene sequence: CDR1 MNHEY, CDR2 SVGAGI. V gave up 5 bases and J gave up 0 bases, with 17 bases separating them. CDR3 length equals 18 residues.

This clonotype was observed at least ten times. DNA for the CDR3: TGTGCCACCAGTGGGACAGGGAACTATGGCTACACCTTC. Protein product: CATSGTGNYGYTF. The chain is built from TRBV24-1 and TRBJ1-2; 8 bases match TRBD1. This CDR3 is built from 13 residues. The trim removed 5 bases at V and 2 bases at J, leaving 0 bases unmatched. Germline V gives CDR1 KGHDR, CDR2 SFDVKD.

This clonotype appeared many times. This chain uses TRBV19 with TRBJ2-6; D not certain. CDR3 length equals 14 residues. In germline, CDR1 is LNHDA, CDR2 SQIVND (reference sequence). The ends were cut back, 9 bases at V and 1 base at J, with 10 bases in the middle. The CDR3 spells CASLSRSGANVLTF. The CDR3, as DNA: TGTGCCAGCCTAAGTCGTTCTGGGGCCAACGTCCTGACTTTC.

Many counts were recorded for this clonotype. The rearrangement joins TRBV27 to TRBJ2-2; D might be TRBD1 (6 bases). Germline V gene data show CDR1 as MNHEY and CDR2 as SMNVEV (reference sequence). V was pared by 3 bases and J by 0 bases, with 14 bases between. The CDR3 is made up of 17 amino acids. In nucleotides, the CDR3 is TGTGCCAGCAGTTTCCTCCTGACAGGTGCGAACACCGGGGAGCTGTTTTTT. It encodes CASSFLLTGANTGELFF.

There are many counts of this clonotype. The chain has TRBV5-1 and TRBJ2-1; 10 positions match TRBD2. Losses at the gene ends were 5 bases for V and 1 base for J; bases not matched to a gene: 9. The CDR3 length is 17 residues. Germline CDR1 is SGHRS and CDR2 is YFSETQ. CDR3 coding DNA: TGCGCCAGCAGTAAGCGGGGGGGCGTAATTTCCTACAATGAGCAGTTCTTC. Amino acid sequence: CASSKRGGVISYNEQFF.

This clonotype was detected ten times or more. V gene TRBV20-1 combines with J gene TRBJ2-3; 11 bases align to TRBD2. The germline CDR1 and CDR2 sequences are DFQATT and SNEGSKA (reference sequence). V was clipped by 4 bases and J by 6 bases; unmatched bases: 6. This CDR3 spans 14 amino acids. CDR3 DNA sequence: TGCAGTGCTATTACTAGCGGGAGAGCCGATACGCAGTATTTT. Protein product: CSAITSGRADTQYF.

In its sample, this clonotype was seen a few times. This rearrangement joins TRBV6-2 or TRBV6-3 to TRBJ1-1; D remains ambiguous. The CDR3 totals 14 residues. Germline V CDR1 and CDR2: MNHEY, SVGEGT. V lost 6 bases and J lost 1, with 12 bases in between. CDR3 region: CASRPPATNTEAFF. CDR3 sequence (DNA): TGTGCCAGCAGGCCGCCGGCTACGAACACTGAAGCTTTCTTT.

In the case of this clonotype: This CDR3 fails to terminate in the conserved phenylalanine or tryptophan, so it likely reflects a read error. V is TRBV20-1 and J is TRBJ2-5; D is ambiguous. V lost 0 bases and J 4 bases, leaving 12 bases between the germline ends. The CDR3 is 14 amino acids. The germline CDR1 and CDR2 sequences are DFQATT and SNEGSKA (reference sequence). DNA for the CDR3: TGCAGTGCTAGAGATAGTGGGCTTGGAGAGACCCAGTACTCC. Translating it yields CSARDSGLGETQYS.

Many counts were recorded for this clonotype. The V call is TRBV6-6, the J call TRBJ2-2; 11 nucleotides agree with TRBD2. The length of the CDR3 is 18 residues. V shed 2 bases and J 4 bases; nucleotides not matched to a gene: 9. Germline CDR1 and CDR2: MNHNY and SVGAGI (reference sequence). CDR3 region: CASSYISGRATSTGELFF. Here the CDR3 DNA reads TGTGCCAGCAGTTACATTAGCGGGAGGGCCACGAGCACCGGGGAGCTGTTTTTT.

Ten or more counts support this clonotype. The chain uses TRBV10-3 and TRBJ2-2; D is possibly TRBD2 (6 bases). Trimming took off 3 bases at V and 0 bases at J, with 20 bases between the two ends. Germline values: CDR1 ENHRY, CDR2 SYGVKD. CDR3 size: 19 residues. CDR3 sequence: CAISDPGGLTAANTGELFF. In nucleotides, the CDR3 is TGTGCCATCAGTGACCCCGGGGGTTTAACGGCCGCGAACACCGGGGAGCTGTTTTTT.

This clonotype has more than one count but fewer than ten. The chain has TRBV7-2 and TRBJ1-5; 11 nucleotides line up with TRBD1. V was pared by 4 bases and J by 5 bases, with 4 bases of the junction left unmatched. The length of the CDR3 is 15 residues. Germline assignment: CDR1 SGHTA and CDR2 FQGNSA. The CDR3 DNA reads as TGTGCCAGCAGCTATCGGACAGGGGGCGATCAGCCCCAGCATTTT. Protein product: CASSYRTGGDQPQHF.

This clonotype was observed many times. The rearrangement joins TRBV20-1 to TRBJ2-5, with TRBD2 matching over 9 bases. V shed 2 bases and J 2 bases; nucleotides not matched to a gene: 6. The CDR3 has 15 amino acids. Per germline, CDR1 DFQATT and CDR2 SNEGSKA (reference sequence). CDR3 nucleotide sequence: TGCAGTGCTAGAACCATGACTAGCGGACAAGAGACCCAGTACTTC. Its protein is CSARTMTSGQETQYF.

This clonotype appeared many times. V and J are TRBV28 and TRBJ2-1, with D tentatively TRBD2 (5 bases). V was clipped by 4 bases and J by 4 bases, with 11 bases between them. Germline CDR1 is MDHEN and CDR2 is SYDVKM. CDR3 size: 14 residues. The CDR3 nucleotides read TGTGCCAGCAGTTCATCCGGGGAGTACAATGAGCAGTTCTTC. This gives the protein CASSSSGEYNEQFF.